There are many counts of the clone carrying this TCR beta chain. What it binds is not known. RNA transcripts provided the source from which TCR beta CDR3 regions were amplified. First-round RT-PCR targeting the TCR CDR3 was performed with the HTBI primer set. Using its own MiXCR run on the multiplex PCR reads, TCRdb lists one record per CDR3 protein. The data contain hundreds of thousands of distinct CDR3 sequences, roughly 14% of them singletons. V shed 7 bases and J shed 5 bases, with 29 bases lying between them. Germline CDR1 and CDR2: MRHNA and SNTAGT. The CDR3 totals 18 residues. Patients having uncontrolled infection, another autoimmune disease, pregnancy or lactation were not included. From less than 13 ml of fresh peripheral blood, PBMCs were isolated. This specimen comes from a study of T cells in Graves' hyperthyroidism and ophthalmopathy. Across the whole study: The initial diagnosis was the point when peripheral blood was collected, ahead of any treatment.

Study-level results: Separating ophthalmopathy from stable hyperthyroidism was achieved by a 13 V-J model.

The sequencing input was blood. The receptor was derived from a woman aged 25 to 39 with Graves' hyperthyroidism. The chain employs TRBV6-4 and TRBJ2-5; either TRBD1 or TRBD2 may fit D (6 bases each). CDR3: CASTSGPGAIPMAETQYF. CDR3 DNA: TGTGCCAGCACCTCGGGTCCGGGGGCGATTCCTATGGCGGAGACCCAGTACTTC.